This TCR beta chain came from a study of CD8 T cells in ankylosing spondylitis. A single record per CDR3 protein comes from TCRdb applying MiXCR to the 5' RACE reads. The data contain around 330,000 distinct CDR3 sequences, roughly 10% of them singletons. Many counts were recorded for this clonotype. Germline V lookup: CDR1 SGHTA, CDR2 FQGTGA. The CDR3 is 15 residues long. J was trimmed by 4 bases and V by 6 bases; bases with no gene match: 6. The sequenced sample was blood, either unsorted or a sorted T cell fraction (not recorded which). V usage is TRBV7-3 and J usage is TRBJ2-1, with 10 bases matching TRBD1. The sequence was obtained from a female donor with ankylosing spondylitis or in good health (not recorded which). CDR3 protein: CASRFRTGGYNEQFF. The CDR3, as DNA: TGTGCCAGCAGGTTTCGGACAGGGGGGTACAATGAGCAGTTCTTC.